Listed here are 10 T cell receptor beta chains from one sample, sequenced in a study of blood T cell repertoires in COVID-19. Here immunoSEQ multiplex PCR was the method, and the copy in TCRdb shows in-frame clones only, minus some. The sample includes 300,000 to 350,000 clones, about nine tenths of them seen just once. The specimen sequenced was peripheral blood. Receptors originate from a woman aged 45-59 years with COVID-19, enrolled during active disease.

This CDR3 is CASSLAGTGRYEQYF. DNA for the CDR3: TGTGCCAGCAGCTTGGCCGGGACAGGGCGCTACGAGCAGTACTTC. The chain uses TRBV5-6 and TRBJ2-7; 9 positions agree with TRBD1. Germline V gene sequence: CDR1 SGHDT, CDR2 YYEEEE. The CDR3 spans 15 residues. Losses at the gene ends were 0 bases for V and 3 bases for J; bases not matched to a gene: 4. The whole variable domain, remainder taken from reference TRBV5-6 and TRBJ2-7, is DAGVTQSPTHLIKTRGQQVTLRCSPKSGHDTVSWYQQALGQGPQFIFQYYEEEERQRGNFPDRFSGHQFPNYSSELNVNALLLGDSALYLCASSLAGTGRYEQYFGPGTRLTVT.

The chain couples TRBV7-2 to TRBJ2-1, with D maybe TRBD1 (5 bases). The CDR3 has 15 amino acids. V gave up 3 bases and J gave up 6 bases, with 15 bases separating them. The germline V gene has CDR1 SGHTA and CDR2 FQGNSA. The CDR3 nucleotides are TGTGCCAGCAGCTTCCGGGTCGTGGGGCTCAATGAGCAGTTCTTC. Residues: CASSFRVVGLNEQFF.

The V and J genes are TRBV19 and TRBJ1-5; possible D gene TRBD1, 5 bases. Trimming left V 5 bases short and J 0 bases short, with 11 bases between. The V gene's germline CDR1 is LNHDA and CDR2 SQIVND (reference sequence). CDR3 length equals 15 residues. The CDR3 spells CASSLWGDSNQPQHF. The DNA for the CDR3 is TGTGCCAGTAGTTTGTGGGGCGATAGCAATCAGCCCCAGCATTTT. Together with reference TRBV19 and TRBJ1-5, the CDR3 gives the full variable domain: DGGITQSPKYLFRKEGQNVTLSCEQNLNHDAMYWYRQDPGQGLRLIYYSQIVNDFQKGDIAEGYSVSREKKESFPLTVTSAQKNPTAFYLCASSLWGDSNQPQHFGDGTRLSIL.

The chain is built from TRBV19 and TRBJ1-6; TRBD1 matches 8 bases. This CDR3 contains 17 residues. The junction had 5 bases not matched to a gene; V was cut back by 4 bases and J by 0 bases. The germline V gene encodes CDR1 LNHDA and CDR2 SQIVND (reference sequence). CDR3 coding DNA: TGTGCCAGTAGTAGGGACAGGAAAAGCTCCTATAATTCACCCCTCCACTTT. Protein sequence: CASSRDRKSSYNSPLHF.

V is TRBV9 and J is TRBJ1-2; maybe TRBD1 (6 bases). The CDR3 extends over 14 amino acids. V lost 3 bases, J lost 3 bases, and 12 bases lay in between. Germline-derived CDR1 and CDR2 are SGDLS and YYNGEE. CDR3 residues: CASSADRLDYGYTF. The CDR3 DNA follows: TGTGCCAGCAGCGCAGACAGGCTCGACTATGGCTACACCTTC.

The chain's CDR3 is CASSTDRGGIHF. CDR3 coding DNA: TGTGCCAGTAGTACCGACAGGGGAGGGATCCATTTT. V and J are TRBV19 and TRBJ1-5; 8 nucleotides line up with TRBD1. Per the germline V gene, CDR1 is LNHDA and CDR2 is SQIVND (reference sequence). V shed 4 bases and J 16 bases; nucleotides not matched to a gene: 9. The CDR3 is 12 amino acids.

This chain uses TRBV30 with TRBJ2-1; 10 positions agree with TRBD2. This CDR3 has 19 amino acids. Germline-derived CDR1 and CDR2 are GTSNPN and SVGIG (reference sequence). V dropped 2 bases and J dropped 0; count of bases not matched to a gene: 13. Here the CDR3 reads CAWSPPTSGPRSSYNEQFF. The CDR3 DNA is TGTGCCTGGAGTCCTCCGACTAGCGGGCCCCGGAGCTCCTACAATGAGCAGTTCTTC.

V usage is TRBV27 and J usage is TRBJ2-5; D gene unclear. Trimming stripped 8 bases from V and 4 bases from J, with 14 bases between. This CDR3 has 13 amino acids. Germline-derived CDR1 and CDR2 are MNHEY and SMNVEV (reference sequence). In DNA, the CDR3 is TGTGCCAGCGGAGAAGAATTGGGAGAGACCCAGTACTTC. It translates to CASGEELGETQYF.

About this clone itself: The sample contains more than one DNA sequence encoding this CDR3. The chain combines TRBV7-8 with TRBJ1-2, with a weak D call TRBD1 (5 bases). CDR1 is SGHVS, CDR2 FQNEAQ, per germline. This CDR3 has 14 residues. Trimming removed 4 bases from V and 2 bases from J, with 11 bases in between. CDR3 region: CASSSGGANYGYTF. The CDR3 DNA reads as TGTGCCAGCAGCTCCGGGGGAGCAAACTATGGCTACACCTTC.

This sequence joins TRBV10-1 and TRBJ2-3; the match to TRBD1 covers 7 bases. Looked up from germline, CDR1 is WNHNN and CDR2 is SYGVQD (reference sequence). V trimming: 9 bases; J trimming: 7 bases; junction bases outside the gene matches: 16. This CDR3 region has 15 residues. The DNA for the CDR3 is TGCGCCAGTAAGCCGACAGGGTCGACAACAAATACGCAGTATTTT. It translates to CASKPTGSTTNTQYF.